This TCR beta chain was identified during a study of T cell changes during pregnancy in multiple sclerosis. Produced via immunoSEQ multiplex PCR; TCRdb's table is partial and in-frame only. Here the sample spans 40,000 to 55,000 clones, around nine tenths being singletons. V was clipped by 2 bases and J by 4 bases, with 11 bases between them. There are 14 residues in the CDR3. From germline, CDR1 is MNHNY and CDR2 SVGAGI (reference sequence). Sample: CD4+ T cells from peripheral blood mononuclear cells, taken in the second trimester of pregnancy. The V gene is TRBV6-6, the J gene TRBJ1-2; D is unclear. The sequence was obtained from a female donor with multiple sclerosis, enrolled in a pregnancy study. CDR3 in DNA: TGTGCCAGCAGTTACACTGGTCAGGCCTATGGCTACACCTTC. Protein sequence: CASSYTGQAYGYTF.